Listed here are 14 T cell receptor beta chains from one sample, sequenced in a study of OX40 agonist ivuxolimab in advanced cancers. The library came from the immunoSEQ multiplex PCR assay. The immuneACCESS repertoire file appears here via TCRdb, limited to in-frame rearrangements. These files lack a portion of the clones; in checked studies, under half of the deficit traces to unresolved V genes, and the cause of the others is not known. This sample has approximately 70,000 clones in its table, and 86% of those were observed once. The ten largest make up roughly 8.6% of the sample. The sequenced sample was CD4+ or CD8+ T cells sorted from blood, obtained in a trial of the OX40 agonist ivuxolimab. The receptors shown here come from an adult with an advanced solid tumor such as melanoma, head and neck, liver or kidney cancer.

The chain employs TRBV10-3 and TRBJ1-6; a possible D gene is TRBD1 (6 bases). CDR3 length: 14 residues. V lost 7 bases and J 2 bases, leaving 9 bases between the germline ends. CDR1 and CDR2 from the germline V gene are ENHRY and SYGVKD. The chain's CDR3 is CAIKGGPYNSPLHF. CDR3 sequence (DNA): TGTGCCATCAAGGGGGGCCCCTATAATTCACCCCTCCACTTT.

The genes are TRBV19 and TRBJ1-3; D unclear. Trimming stripped 6 bases from V and 1 base from J, with 10 bases between. The CDR3 is 14 amino acids. Germline values: CDR1 LNHDA, CDR2 SQIVND (reference sequence). The CDR3 DNA reads as TGTGCCAGTAGCCCCCAGAATTCTGGAAACACCATATATTTT. It specifies CASSPQNSGNTIYF.

This clone is labeled as medium-sized (0.01 to 0.1%). The chain has TRBV4-2 and TRBJ1-1; weak D call: TRBD1 (5 bases). The germline V and J ends were trimmed by 1 base and 0 bases, with 6 bases remaining between them. There are 14 residues in the CDR3. The germline V gene has CDR1 LGHNA and CDR2 YNFKEQ. The CDR3 DNA reads TGTGCCAGCAGCCAAGGACAGTTGAACACTGAAGCTTTCTTT. Translated: CASSQGQLNTEAFF.

The DNA of the CDR3 is TGTGCCCACATGGGGGGGCTTGGCACTGAAGCTTTCTTT. It is translated as CAHMGGLGTEAFF. The chain has TRBV6-1 and TRBJ1-1; D might be TRBD1 (6 bases). V dropped 11 bases and J dropped 4 bases, with 17 bases sitting between them. This CDR3 region has 13 residues. Germline V gene lookup returns CDR1 MNHNS and CDR2 SASEGT.

The rearrangement uses TRBV7-6 and TRBJ2-5; 9 bases map to TRBD1. The DNA end favors TRBJ2-7, so the J call may be wrong. In germline, CDR1 is SGHVS, CDR2 FNYEAQ. This CDR3 contains 14 residues. The CDR3 sequence: CASSTTGGTYEQYF. Written as DNA, the CDR3 is TGTGCCAGCAGTACGACAGGGGGGACCTACGAGCAGTACTTC.

This rearrangement joins TRBV11-3 to TRBJ2-2; D is perhaps TRBD1 (6 bases). V shed 3 bases and J shed 5 bases, with 10 bases lying between them. CDR1 SGHNT and CDR2 YENEEA come from the germline V gene. CDR3 length: 14 amino acids. The CDR3 DNA is TGTGCCAGCAGCTTCCTAAGGGGGACCGGGGAGCTGTTTTTT. Translated, it gives CASSFLRGTGELFF.

CDR3 region: CASGPSYTF. The CDR3 coding sequence is TGTGCCAGCGGCCCCAGTTACACCTTC. This sequence joins TRBV4-2 and TRBJ1-2; D not resolved. CDR1 and CDR2 from the germline V gene are LGHNA and YNFKEQ. This CDR3 contains 9 residues. The V end lost 8 bases, the J end lost 11 bases, and 9 bases lay between the germline ends.

The rearrangement links TRBV27 to TRBJ2-5, with 7 bases that match TRBD1. J lost 6 bases, V lost 6 bases, and 13 bases had no gene match. The CDR3 is 15 residues long. The germline V gene has CDR1 MNHEY and CDR2 SMNVEV (reference sequence). The CDR3 is CASSIRGRGLQTQYF. In DNA form, the CDR3 reads TGTGCCAGCAGCATAAGGGGCAGGGGGTTACAGACCCAGTACTTC.

V gene TRBV2 combines with J gene TRBJ1-4; tentative D call: TRBD1 (5 bases). V lost 8 bases and J lost 8, with 9 bases in between. Looked up from germline, CDR1 is SNHLY and CDR2 is FYNNEI. CDR3 length equals 11 residues. As DNA, the CDR3 is TGTGCCAGCCTCGGGGGGGAAAAACTGTTTTTT. Protein product: CASLGGEKLFF.

A few counts support this clone. The V gene is TRBV15, the J gene TRBJ1-6; D not certain. V shed 6 bases and J shed 0 bases, with 9 bases lying between them. The CDR3 totals 15 residues. The germline gives CDR1 LNHNV, CDR2 YYDKDF (reference sequence). Here the CDR3 DNA reads TGTGCCACCAGAGGCGCGAGCTCCTATAATTCACCCCTCCACTTT. Residues: CATRGASSYNSPLHF.

Only a few counts were recorded for this clone. The V gene is TRBV19, the J gene TRBJ2-5, with 8 bases identical to TRBD2. CDR3 length: 15 residues. The germline V gene has CDR1 LNHDA and CDR2 SQIVND (reference sequence). Germline trimming cut 4 bases from V and 0 bases from J; bases unmatched to any gene: 4. This CDR3 reads CASSKGRGDQETQYF. CDR3 nucleotides: TGTGCCAGTAGTAAAGGGCGGGGGGACCAAGAGACCCAGTACTTC.

This sequence joins TRBV7-3 and TRBJ1-2; D is undetermined. V gave up 5 bases and J gave up 3 bases, with 16 bases separating them. CDR3 size: 15 residues. The germline CDR1 and CDR2 sequences are SGHTA and FQGTGA. The CDR3: CASSLLGSEDYGYTF. CDR3 sequence (DNA): TGTGCCAGCAGCCTCCTAGGGAGCGAGGACTATGGCTACACCTTC.

The CDR3 nucleotides are TGTGCCAGCAGCCGAGCGGGGGGCGACGGGGAGCTGTTTTTT. Residues: CASSRAGGDGELFF. The chain couples TRBV7-2 to TRBJ2-2; TRBD2 matches 9 bases. The ends lost 5 bases at V and 7 bases at J; junction bases unmatched: 5. In germline, CDR1 is SGHTA, CDR2 FQGNSA. This CDR3 is 14 amino acids long.

The chain couples TRBV6-5 to TRBJ1-1; a weak D match, TRBD1 (5 bases). V lost 7 bases, J lost 5 bases, and 14 bases lay in between. This CDR3 contains 13 residues. Germline V gene sequence: CDR1 MNHEY, CDR2 SVGAGI. In DNA, the CDR3 is TGTGCCAGCAATAGGGCAGGGAGTACTGAAGCTTTCTTT. The encoded protein is CASNRAGSTEAFF.